The text below deals with one TCR beta chain. Its antigen is currently unknown. Given a much more abundant clone one base away, this may be a read error. TCRdb reprocessed the multiplex PCR reads via MiXCR and lists one record per CDR3 protein. This table holds fewer than 200,000 distinct CDR3 sequences, roughly 30% found once. The V and J ends lost 5 bases and 7 bases respectively, with 11 bases between them. The CDR3 consists of 12 residues. Germline V gene lookup returns CDR1 SEHNR and CDR2 FQNEAQ (reference sequence). Samples came from axillary lymph nodes draining the breast cancer. This specimen comes from a study of breast tumors, draining lymph nodes, adjacent tissues. Study observations and caveats: Data fit most tumor T cells coming from lymph node, expanding in tumor. Tumors had less TCR diversity than lymph nodes, more than nontumor tissue. The lymph node origin of tumor T cells was framed as consistent with a hypothesis, not demonstrated.

The receptor was derived from a female donor with breast cancer. Some clones in this sample may be carry-over from other donors' samples. Sequencing was performed on axillary lymph node tissue. The J gene is TRBJ1-2, the V gene TRBV7-9; D is ambiguous. The CDR3 region is CASSVDRCGYTF. DNA for the CDR3: TGTGCCAGCAGCGTAGATCGCTGTGGCTACACCTTC.